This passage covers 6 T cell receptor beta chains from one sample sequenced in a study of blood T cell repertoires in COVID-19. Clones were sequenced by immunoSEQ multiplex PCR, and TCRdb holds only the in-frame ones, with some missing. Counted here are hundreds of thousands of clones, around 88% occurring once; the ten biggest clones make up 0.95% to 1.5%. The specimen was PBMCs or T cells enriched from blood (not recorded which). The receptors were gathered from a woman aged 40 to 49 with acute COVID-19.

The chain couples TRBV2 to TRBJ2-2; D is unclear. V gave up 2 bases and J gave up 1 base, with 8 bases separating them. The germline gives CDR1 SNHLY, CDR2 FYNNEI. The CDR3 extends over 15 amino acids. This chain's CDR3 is CASSETRRNTGELFF. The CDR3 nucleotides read TGTGCCAGCAGTGAAACGAGGAGGAACACCGGGGAGCTGTTTTTT.

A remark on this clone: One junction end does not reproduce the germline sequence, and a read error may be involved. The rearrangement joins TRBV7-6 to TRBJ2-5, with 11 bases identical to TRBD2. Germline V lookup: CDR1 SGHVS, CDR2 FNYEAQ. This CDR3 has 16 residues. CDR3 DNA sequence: TGTGCCAGCAGTTTAGCGGGAGGGCCTGGACTCGAGACCCAGTACTTC. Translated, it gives CASSLAGGPGLETQYF. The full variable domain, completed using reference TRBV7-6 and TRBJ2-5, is GAGVSQSPRYKVTKRGQDVALRCDPISGHVSLYWYRQALGQGPEFLTYFNYEAQQDKSGLPNDRFSAERPEGSISTLTIQRTEQRDSAMYRCASSLAGGPGLETQYFGPGTRLLVL.

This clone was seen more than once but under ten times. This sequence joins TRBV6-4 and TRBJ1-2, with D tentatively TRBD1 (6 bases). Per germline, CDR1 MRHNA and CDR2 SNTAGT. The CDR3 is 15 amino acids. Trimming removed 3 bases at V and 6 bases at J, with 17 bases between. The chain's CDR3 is CASSEGLPGVDGYTF. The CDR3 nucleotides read TGTGCCAGCAGTGAAGGGTTGCCAGGGGTGGATGGCTACACCTTC.

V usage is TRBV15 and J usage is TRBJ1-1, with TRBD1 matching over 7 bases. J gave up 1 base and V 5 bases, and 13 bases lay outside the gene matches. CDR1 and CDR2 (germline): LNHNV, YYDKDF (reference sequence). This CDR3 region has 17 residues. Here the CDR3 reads CATSPRLTGTANTEAFF. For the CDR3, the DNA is TGTGCCACCAGCCCCCGTCTCACCGGGACAGCGAACACTGAAGCTTTCTTT.

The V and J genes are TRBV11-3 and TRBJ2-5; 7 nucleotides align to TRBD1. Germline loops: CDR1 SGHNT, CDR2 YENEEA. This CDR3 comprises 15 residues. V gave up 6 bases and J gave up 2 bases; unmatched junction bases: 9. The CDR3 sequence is CASSHRDSIQETQYF. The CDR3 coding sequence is TGTGCCAGCAGTCACCGGGACAGCATTCAAGAGACCCAGTACTTC.

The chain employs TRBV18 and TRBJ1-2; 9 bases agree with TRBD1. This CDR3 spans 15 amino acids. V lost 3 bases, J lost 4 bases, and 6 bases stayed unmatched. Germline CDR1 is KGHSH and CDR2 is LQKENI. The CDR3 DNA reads TGTGCCAGCTCACCGGCCGGGACAGGGACCTATGGCTACACCTTC. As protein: CASSPAGTGTYGYTF.